Presented here are 21 T cell receptor beta chains from one specimen sequenced in a study of identical twins. TCRdb processed the 5' RACE reads anew with MiXCR; each CDR3 protein has one entry. The sample lists about 240,000 distinct CDR3 sequences; approximately 7.8% were seen once. These data are also associated with another study on yellow fever vaccine responses in identical twins.

Specimen: CD8+ T cells sorted from blood. These receptors were obtained from a woman aged 18-30 years in good health.

This clonotype was counted at least ten times. The V and J genes are TRBV7-8 and TRBJ1-6; the D is unclear. Germline CDR1 and CDR2: SGHVS and FQNEAQ. V was pared by 2 bases and J by 6 bases, with 11 bases between. The CDR3 is 15 residues long. The CDR3 loop reads CASSLSRPINSPLHF. The CDR3 bases are TGTGCCAGCAGCTTATCACGACCAATTAATTCACCCCTCCACTTT.

CDR3 in DNA: TGCGCCAGCAGCCAAGACTTAGGCTACGAGCAGTACGTC. This translates into CASSQDLGYEQYV. J is TRBJ2-7 and V is TRBV4-1; D is undetermined. The CDR3 extends over 13 amino acids. In germline, CDR1 is MGHRA, CDR2 YSYEKL. Trimming removed 0 bases from V and 3 bases from J, with 6 bases in between.

This clonotype has a handful of counts. The chain employs TRBV5-5 and TRBJ2-7; D ambiguous. Germline V lookup: CDR1 SGHKS, CDR2 YYEKEE (reference sequence). The CDR3 is 13 residues long. Trimming shortened V by 4 bases and J by 3 bases, and 11 bases separated the two germline ends. This CDR3 is CASSPDPNYEQYF. CDR3 in DNA: TGTGCCAGCAGCCCTGACCCGAACTACGAGCAGTACTTC. Variable domain in full (rest from reference TRBV5-5 and TRBJ2-7): DAGVTQSPTHLIKTRGQQVTLRCSPISGHKSVSWYQQVLGQGPQFIFQYYEKEERGRGNFPDRFSARQFPNYSSELNVNALLLGDSALYLCASSPDPNYEQYFGPGTRLTVT.

V usage is TRBV20-1 and J usage is TRBJ2-1; maybe TRBD1 (6 bases). In germline, CDR1 is DFQATT, CDR2 SNEGSKA (reference sequence). CDR3 length equals 12 residues. V lost 7 bases and J 2 bases, leaving 9 bases between the germline ends. The CDR3 sequence is CSVGAPYNEQFF. CDR3 DNA sequence: TGCAGTGTGGGGGCGCCCTACAATGAGCAGTTCTTC.

This clonotype showed up just a few times. This chain links TRBV28 with TRBJ2-1; D is perhaps TRBD2 (6 bases). The ends were cut back, 5 bases at V and 4 bases at J, with 27 bases in the middle. Germline V gene data show CDR1 as MDHEN and CDR2 as SYDVKM. CDR3 length: 19 amino acids. The CDR3 DNA follows: TGTGCCAGCAGTCGCACCGCGGGGCGTTTGCGGGGTCCTTACAATGAGCAGTTCTTC. As protein: CASSRTAGRLRGPYNEQFF.

This clonotype has more than one count but fewer than ten. V is TRBV7-6 and J is TRBJ2-3; TRBD2 agrees at 7 bases. The CDR3 is 15 amino acids. V trimming: 1 base; J trimming: 2 bases; junction bases outside the gene matches: 3. Germline V gene lookup returns CDR1 SGHVS and CDR2 FNYEAQ. The CDR3, as DNA: TGTGCCAGCAGCTTAGTTGGGGGGGTCACAGATACGCAGTATTTT. Protein product: CASSLVGGVTDTQYF.

V is TRBV6-1 and J is TRBJ1-1, with TRBD1 matching 9 bases. V dropped 3 bases and J dropped 3; count of bases not matched to a gene: 2. There are 14 residues in the CDR3. The germline gives CDR1 MNHNS, CDR2 SASEGT. The CDR3 coding sequence is TGTGCCAGCAGTGAGACAGGGGGGGACACTGAAGCTTTCTTT. The encoded protein is CASSETGGDTEAFF.

There are many counts of this clonotype. The V gene is TRBV12-3 or TRBV12-4, the J gene TRBJ2-7; no reliable D call. The CDR3 spans 14 residues. V was pared by 5 bases and J by 3 bases, with 14 bases between. CDR3 residues: CASSLGPGDYEQYV. In DNA form, the CDR3 reads TGTGCCAGCAGTCTTGGCCCTGGGGACTACGAGCAGTACGTC.

The chain has TRBV6-2 or TRBV6-3 and TRBJ2-6; D gene uncertain. CDR1 and CDR2 (germline): MNHEY, SVGEGT. CDR3 length: 16 residues. Trimming removed 2 bases at V and 0 bases at J, with 8 bases between. The DNA of the CDR3 is TGTGCCAGCAGTTACATTTCAGGCTCTGGGGCCAACGTCCTGACTTTC. Translated: CASSYISGSGANVLTF.

At least ten counts were recorded for this clonotype. The genes are TRBV29-1 and TRBJ1-2; 7 nucleotides match TRBD1. The trim removed 3 bases at V and 0 bases at J, leaving 10 bases unmatched. Germline V gene data show CDR1 as SQVTM and CDR2 as ANQGSEA. The CDR3 covers 16 residues. CDR3 bases: TGCAGCGTTGACAGGGACAGTTTAGAGGCTAACTATGGCTACACCTTC. Translating it yields CSVDRDSLEANYGYTF.

Ten or more counts support this clonotype. The rearrangement uses TRBV2 and TRBJ2-1; D gene ambiguous. The germline V gene has CDR1 SNHLY and CDR2 FYNNEI. CDR3 length: 14 amino acids. The ends were cut back, 6 bases at V and 6 bases at J, with 15 bases in the middle. This CDR3 is CASRYNHGRNEQFF. The CDR3 DNA is TGTGCCAGCAGATACAATCACGGCCGCAATGAGCAGTTCTTC. The variable domain in full, with the rest retrieved from reference TRBV2 and TRBJ2-1, is EPEVTQTPSHQVTQMGQEVILRCVPISNHLYFYWYRQILGQKVEFLVSFYNNEISEKSEIFDDQFSVERPDGSNFTLKIRSTKLEDSAMYFCASRYNHGRNEQFFGPGTRLTVL.

This clonotype was recorded many times. This rearrangement joins TRBV10-1 to TRBJ2-4; a possible D gene is TRBD2 (5 bases). This CDR3 comprises 13 residues. V was pared by 2 bases and J by 9 bases, with 11 bases between. Germline V lookup: CDR1 WNHNN, CDR2 SYGVQD (reference sequence). CDR3 protein: CASSETVEGIQYF. Written as DNA, the CDR3 is TGCGCCAGCAGTGAGACTGTAGAGGGCATTCAGTACTTC.

The chain recombines TRBV7-9 with TRBJ1-1; maybe TRBD1 (6 bases). Germline V gene data show CDR1 as SEHNR and CDR2 as FQNEAQ (reference sequence). The CDR3 is 14 residues long. Trimming removed 5 bases at V and 1 base at J, with 11 bases between. CDR3 nucleotide sequence: TGTGCCAGCAGCCAGGGACACCAGAACACTGAAGCTTTCTTT. Protein product: CASSQGHQNTEAFF.

With respect to this clonotype: A much larger clone lies a single base off, so this may be a read error. This sequence joins TRBV12-3 or TRBV12-4 and TRBJ2-5; 8 nucleotides match TRBD2. J gave up 4 bases and V 5 bases, and 15 bases lay outside the gene matches. The CDR3 spans 17 residues. CDR3 amino acids: CASSSISSGQNRETQYF. CDR3 DNA sequence: TGTGCCAGCAGTAGCATATCTAGCGGGCAAAATAGAGAGACCCAGTACTTC.

The chain recombines TRBV6-6 with TRBJ2-2; a possible D gene is TRBD2 (5 bases). CDR3 length: 13 amino acids. Per germline, CDR1 MNHNY and CDR2 SVGAGI (reference sequence). Trimming removed 10 bases at V and 1 base at J, with 10 bases between. CDR3 sequence (DNA): TGTGCCATCAAAAGCGGGAACACCGGGGAGCTGTTTTTT. As protein: CAIKSGNTGELFF.

In this sample, this clonotype turned up a few times. The V call is TRBV11-2, the J call TRBJ2-3; D possibly corresponds to TRBD1 (6 bases). The length of the CDR3 is 16 residues. The germline V gene encodes CDR1 SGHAT and CDR2 FQNNGV. The germline V and J ends were trimmed by 4 bases and 2 bases, with 16 bases remaining between them. This chain's CDR3 is CASSSGENTLTDTQYF. In DNA, the CDR3 is TGTGCCAGCAGCTCAGGGGAGAATACCCTCACAGATACGCAGTATTTT.

This clonotype was detected a few times. V usage is TRBV4-2 and J usage is TRBJ2-2, with D perhaps TRBD1 or TRBD2 (5 bases each). The germline V and J ends were trimmed by 1 base and 5 bases, with 11 bases remaining between them. Per the germline V gene, CDR1 is LGHNA and CDR2 is YNFKEQ. The CDR3 is made up of 15 amino acids. CDR3 coding DNA: TGTGCCAGCAGCCAAGGGCTATGGGGGACCGGGGAGCTGTTTTTT. This codes for CASSQGLWGTGELFF.

This clonotype was recorded a few times. The chain's CDR3 is CASSQVLMGRIEAFF. Here the CDR3 DNA reads TGCGCCAGCAGCCAAGTTTTAATGGGGCGAATCGAAGCTTTCTTT. The genes are TRBV4-1 and TRBJ1-1; D might be TRBD1 (5 bases). Trimming pared 1 base from V and 8 bases from J, leaving 17 bases between. The CDR3 runs to 15 residues. Germline lookup yields CDR1 MGHRA and CDR2 YSYEKL.

This clonotype turned up a few times. V and J are TRBV5-6 and TRBJ1-1; 12 bases align to TRBD1. Germline V gives CDR1 SGHDT, CDR2 YYEEEE. This CDR3 is built from 14 residues. The ends lost 4 bases at V and 6 bases at J; junction bases unmatched: 4. CDR3 sequence (DNA): TGTGCCAGCAGCATAGGGACAGGGGGCTCTGAAGCTTTCTTT. As protein: CASSIGTGGSEAFF.

This clonotype was counted ten times or more. The chain carries TRBV24-1 and TRBJ2-1, with no clear D. Germline V CDR1 and CDR2: KGHDR, SFDVKD. Trimming left V 9 bases short and J 6 bases short, with 14 bases between. The CDR3 runs to 13 residues. This chain's CDR3 is CATEASLTNEQFF. For the CDR3, the DNA is TGTGCCACCGAGGCCTCATTGACCAATGAGCAGTTCTTC.

This clonotype has a count of ten or more. The CDR3 DNA reads as TGTGCCAGCAGCTTAGGGAGGAACGAGCAGTACTTC. As protein: CASSLGRNEQYF. The chain joins TRBV7-9 to TRBJ2-7; maybe TRBD2 (5 bases). Trimming took 1 base from V and 5 from J, leaving 6 bases between them. The CDR3 is 12 amino acids. CDR1 is SEHNR and CDR2 is FQNEAQ in the germline V gene (reference sequence). The full variable domain, with the rest looked up from reference TRBV7-9 and TRBJ2-7, is DTGVSQNPRHKITKRGQNVTFRCDPISEHNRLYWYRQTLGQGPEFLTYFQNEAQLEKSRLLSDRFSAERPKGSFSTLEIQRTEQGDSAMYLCASSLGRNEQYFGPGTRLTVT.